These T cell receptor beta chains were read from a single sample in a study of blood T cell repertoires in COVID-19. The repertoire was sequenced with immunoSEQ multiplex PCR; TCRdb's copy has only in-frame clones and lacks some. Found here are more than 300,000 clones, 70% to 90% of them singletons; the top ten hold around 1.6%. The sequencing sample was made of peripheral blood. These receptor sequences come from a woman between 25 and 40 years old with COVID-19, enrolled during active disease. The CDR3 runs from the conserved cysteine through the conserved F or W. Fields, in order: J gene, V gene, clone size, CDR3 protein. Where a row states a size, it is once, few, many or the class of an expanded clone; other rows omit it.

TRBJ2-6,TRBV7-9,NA,CASSHQVTGANVLTF
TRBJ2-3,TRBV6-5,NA,CASQGVADTQYF
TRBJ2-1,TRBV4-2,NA,CASSQVSGGGSYNEQFF
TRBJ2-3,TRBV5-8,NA,CASSLRQGDGDTQYF
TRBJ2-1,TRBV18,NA,CASSPSGGGKYNEQFF
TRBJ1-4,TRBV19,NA,CASSIGGVGEKLFF
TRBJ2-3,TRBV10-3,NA,CAISEGLRMQYF
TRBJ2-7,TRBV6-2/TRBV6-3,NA,CASSLDARRYEQYF
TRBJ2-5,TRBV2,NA,CASSVGSGLIQETQYF
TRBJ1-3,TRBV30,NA,CAWSSGTSGNTIYF
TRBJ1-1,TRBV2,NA,CAGQRGFF
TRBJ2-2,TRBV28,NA,CASSLFSFRDSFTGELFF
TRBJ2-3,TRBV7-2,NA,CASSLQGTSVTDTQYF
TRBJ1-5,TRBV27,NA,CASSPFSGGNQPQHF
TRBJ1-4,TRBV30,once,CAWSVSGLGDRGTTNEKLFF
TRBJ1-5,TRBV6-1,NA,CASSERGIHPQPQHF
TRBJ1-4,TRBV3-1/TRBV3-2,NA,CASSQTGGDGNEKLFF
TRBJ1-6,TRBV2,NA,CASSGKQNNSPLHF
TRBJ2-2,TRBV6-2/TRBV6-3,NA,CASSYFGTGTGELFF
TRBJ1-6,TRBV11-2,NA,CASSYGQGRSNSPLHF
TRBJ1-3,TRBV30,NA,CAWSPDRGDFFTSGNTIYF
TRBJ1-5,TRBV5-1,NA,CASSLEPGGNQPQHF
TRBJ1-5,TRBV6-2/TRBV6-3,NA,CASSYSTFEGDSNQPQHF
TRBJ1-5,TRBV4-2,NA,CASSHNRGSNQPQHF
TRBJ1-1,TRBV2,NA,CASRIWGGTEAFF
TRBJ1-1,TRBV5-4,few,CASSLALTRGMNTEAFF
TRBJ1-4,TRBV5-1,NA,CASSRDTNEKLFF
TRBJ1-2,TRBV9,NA,CASSALGGAIYGYTF
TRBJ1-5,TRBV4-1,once,CASSQAPGGNQPQHF
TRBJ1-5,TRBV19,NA,CASRKGDISNQPQHF